The 27 T cell receptor beta chains given below trace back to one sample, sequenced in a study of blood T cells in healthy people across ages. A J-beta primer mix and a sample-barcoded 5' primer were used in a second PCR of about 7 to 12 cycles. TCRdb called the 5' RACE reads again in MiXCR, with one record for every CDR3 protein. Here the sample spans 600,000 to 1,000,000 distinct CDR3 sequences, roughly 60% being singletons. The sample consisted of blood. These receptors came from a man younger than 45 in good health.

This clonotype was recorded a few times. The rearrangement links TRBV27 to TRBJ2-7, with 10 bases identical to TRBD2. The ends lost 5 bases at V and 3 bases at J; junction bases unmatched: 4. Germline CDR1 is MNHEY and CDR2 is SMNVEV (reference sequence). The CDR3 loop spans 14 amino acids. CDR3 region: CASSTSSGSYEQYF. The CDR3 DNA reads TGTGCCAGCAGTACGTCTAGCGGGAGCTACGAGCAGTACTTC.

This clonotype appeared a few times. The genes are TRBV20-1 and TRBJ2-7; TRBD1 is a possible D gene (6 bases). Germline V gene data show CDR1 as DFQATT and CDR2 as SNEGSKA (reference sequence). V shed 1 base and J shed 2 bases, with 12 bases lying between them. This CDR3 is 14 amino acids long. The CDR3 bases are TGCAGTGCTAGAGTTGGGGGCAGCCCCTACGAGCAGTACTTC. The encoded protein is CSARVGGSPYEQYF.

The rearrangement uses TRBV27 and TRBJ2-1; TRBD2 might be the D (6 bases). Germline V gene sequence: CDR1 MNHEY, CDR2 SMNVEV (reference sequence). The CDR3 length is 15 residues. The germline V and J ends were trimmed by 2 bases and 8 bases, with 16 bases remaining between them. This CDR3 reads CASSLRGNGGYEQFF. CDR3 nucleotide sequence: TGTGCCAGCAGTTTACGCGGGAACGGTGGGTATGAGCAGTTCTTC.

The rearrangement joins TRBV25-1 to TRBJ2-3; D possibly uses TRBD1 or TRBD2 (5 bases each). With 6 bases removed from V and 5 bases from J, the gap between germline ends came to 18 bases. CDR1 and CDR2 from the germline V gene are MGHDK and SYGVNS. This CDR3 contains 15 residues. Written as DNA, the CDR3 is TGTGCCAGCAGCGGCTCTAATTTGAGGGGAGATACGCAGTATTTT. This sequence encodes CASSGSNLRGDTQYF.

The genes are TRBV28 and TRBJ2-3; D remains ambiguous. The CDR3 is 11 amino acids. Trimming cost V 6 bases and J 13 bases, with 14 bases left between them. Germline V lookup: CDR1 MDHEN, CDR2 SYDVKM. The CDR3 loop is CASSRLPKKYF. The CDR3 DNA sequence: TGTGCCAGCAGCCGCCTACCCAAGAAGTATTTT.

This clonotype was counted at least ten times. At one boundary the junction diverges from the germline segment, which might be a read error. The chain employs TRBV20-1 and TRBJ2-5; perhaps TRBD1 as D (6 bases). The CDR3 contains 13 residues. Germline V gene lookup returns CDR1 DFQATT and CDR2 SNEGSKA (reference sequence). CDR3: CSARDRSWDTPYF. The CDR3 bases are TGCAGTGCTAGAGATCGGAGTTGGGACACCCCGTACTTC.

A note on this clonotype: This is likely a read error, given that the CDR3 carries no conserved phenylalanine or tryptophan at its end. The chain uses TRBV6-2 or TRBV6-3 and TRBJ2-5, with D tentatively TRBD2 (6 bases). The V gene's germline CDR1 is MNHEY and CDR2 SVGEGT. CDR3 length: 15 amino acids. CDR3 sequence: CASSYGRGRQEAQYL. The CDR3 bases are TGTGCCAGCAGTTACGGTCGGGGGAGACAAGAGGCCCAGTACTTA.

The chain combines TRBV15 with TRBJ2-4; D is undetermined. V lost 2 bases to trimming and J lost 9 bases, with 14 bases between them. Per the germline V gene, CDR1 is LNHNV and CDR2 is YYDKDF (reference sequence). The CDR3 is made up of 14 amino acids. CDR3 sequence (DNA): TGTGCCACCAGCAGACCGCCCTTTTTTGGCATTCAGTACTTC. This codes for CATSRPPFFGIQYF. Full variable domain (rest looked up from reference TRBV15 and TRBJ2-4): DAMVIQNPRYQVTQFGKPVTLSCSQTLNHNVMYWYQQKSSQAPKLLFHYYDKDFNNEADTPDNFQSRRPNTSFCFLDIRSPGLGDTAMYLCATSRPPFFGIQYFGAGTRLSVL.

This chain connects TRBV28 to TRBJ2-7, with TRBD2 matching over 9 bases. V lost 5 bases and J lost 4; bases outside the gene matches: 12. The CDR3 consists of 16 residues. Germline V gene data show CDR1 as MDHEN and CDR2 as SYDVKM. The CDR3 DNA reads as TGTGCCAGCAGTCCCTTGGTCGAGCGGGAGGTGTACGAGCAGTACTTC. The encoded protein is CASSPLVEREVYEQYF.

This clonotype was observed a single time. The J gene is TRBJ2-1, the V gene TRBV9; 7 positions match TRBD2. The J call could be wrong; TRBJ2-7 is a better fit for the DNA end. Germline CDR1 is SGDLS and CDR2 is YYNGEE. This CDR3 is built from 16 residues. The CDR3 spells CASSVASKTSYNEQYF. The CDR3 DNA is TGTGCCAGCAGCGTAGCCTCGAAGACTAGCTACAATGAGCAGTACTTC.

V and J are TRBV12-3 or TRBV12-4 and TRBJ2-1; D could derive from TRBD1 or TRBD2 (5 bases each). V lost 7 bases to trimming and J lost 5 bases, with 9 bases between them. This CDR3 spans 12 amino acids. CDR3 region: CASKGTHNEQFF. As DNA, the CDR3 is TGTGCCAGCAAGGGGACGCACAATGAGCAGTTCTTC.

The chain links TRBV2 to TRBJ1-4; no definite D call. The CDR3 sequence is 13 residues long. V dropped 6 bases and J dropped 2 bases, with 7 bases sitting between them. CDR1 SNHLY and CDR2 FYNNEI come from the germline V gene. CDR3 sequence: CASRAGTNEKLFF. The CDR3 DNA sequence: TGTGCCAGCAGGGCGGGGACTAATGAAAAACTGTTTTTT.

This clonotype was counted only a few times. V is TRBV5-1 and J is TRBJ1-2, with TRBD1 as a possible D gene (6 bases). Trimming cost V 4 bases and J 10 bases, with 11 bases left between them. Germline V gene sequence: CDR1 SGHRS, CDR2 YFSETQ. The CDR3 covers 11 residues. CDR3 sequence: CASSEDRLYTF. CDR3 DNA sequence: TGCGCCAGCAGCGAAGACAGGCTCTACACCTTC.

This sequence joins TRBV20-1 and TRBJ2-1, with 8 bases aligning to TRBD2. This CDR3 has 14 residues. V lost 5 bases to trimming and J lost 6 bases; unmatched junction nucleotides: 9. The germline V gene encodes CDR1 DFQATT and CDR2 SNEGSKA (reference sequence). The CDR3 region has the DNA TGCAGTGCTGAGAGCGGGGGCTACTCCAATGAGCAGTTCTTC. Translating gives CSAESGGYSNEQFF.

The rearrangement links TRBV3-1 to TRBJ1-1; no clear D. CDR1 LGHDT and CDR2 YNNKEL come from the germline V gene (reference sequence). This CDR3 region has 14 residues. V dropped 2 bases and J dropped 5 bases, with 12 bases sitting between them. CDR3 region: CASSQTGSSTEAFF. The CDR3 coding sequence is TGTGCCAGCAGCCAAACGGGTTCTTCTACTGAAGCTTTCTTT.

With respect to this clonotype: An end of the junction does not agree with germline; a read error may underlie this. The chain has TRBV5-1 and TRBJ1-1; D gene ambiguous. Germline V gene sequence: CDR1 SGHRS, CDR2 YFSETQ. This CDR3 spans 14 amino acids. The CDR3 here is CASSFGGLNTEAFF. The CDR3, as DNA: TGTGCCAGCAGCTTTGGTGGATTGAACACTGAAGCTTTCTTT.

In DNA form, the CDR3 reads TGCAGTGCTAGTGGGGGTGAGACTAGATTAAGTTTACAGCACAATGAGCAGTTCTTC. Residues: CSASGGETRLSLQHNEQFF. The chain links TRBV20-1 to TRBJ2-1; D is possibly TRBD2 (6 bases). Germline V lookup: CDR1 DFQATT, CDR2 SNEGSKA (reference sequence). Trimming cost V 3 bases and J 5 bases, with 29 bases left between them. The CDR3 is 19 residues long.

This chain uses TRBV20-1 with TRBJ2-7; 11 nucleotides agree with TRBD2. Germline assignment: CDR1 DFQATT and CDR2 SNEGSKA (reference sequence). The CDR3 consists of 15 residues. J gave up 7 bases and V 0 bases, and 8 bases lay outside the gene matches. CDR3 in DNA: TGCAGTGCTAGAGATCCACTAGCGGGGGTAGTGGAGCAGTACTTC. Translated: CSARDPLAGVVEQYF.

The chain combines TRBV3-1 with TRBJ2-7; 8 bases line up with TRBD1. The CDR3 loop spans 14 amino acids. Germline CDR1 reads LGHDT; CDR2 reads YNNKEL (reference sequence). With V trimmed by 4 bases and J by 5 bases, 7 bases remained unmatched. CDR3 nucleotides: TGTGCCAGCAGCCCAGGCAGGGGGCGCGACGAGCAGTACTTC. Translating gives CASSPGRGRDEQYF.

The rearrangement joins TRBV5-1 to TRBJ2-3, with D perhaps being TRBD1 or TRBD2 (5 bases each). CDR3 length: 14 residues. Germline V gene lookup returns CDR1 SGHRS and CDR2 YFSETQ. Trimming removed 0 bases from V and 5 bases from J, with 10 bases in between. DNA for the CDR3: TGCGCCAGCAGCTTGGCCCGGGACGAAGATACGCAGTATTTT. Protein: CASSLARDEDTQYF.

This chain connects TRBV30 to TRBJ1-2; D gene unclear. V was clipped by 2 bases and J by 4 bases, with 14 bases between them. The CDR3 covers 14 residues. Germline V CDR1 and CDR2: GTSNPN, SVGIG (reference sequence). The CDR3 is CAWSRSNGLYGYTF. CDR3 nucleotide sequence: TGTGCCTGGAGTCGCTCTAACGGGCTCTATGGCTACACCTTC.

The chain links TRBV7-6 to TRBJ1-4; TRBD1 might be the D (6 bases). From germline, CDR1 is SGHVS and CDR2 FNYEAQ. This CDR3 comprises 14 residues. Trimming removed 5 bases at V and 7 bases at J, with 14 bases between. This chain's CDR3 is CASSATGGLEKLFF. Here the CDR3 DNA reads TGTGCCAGCAGCGCGACGGGGGGGCTTGAAAAACTGTTTTTT. Based on the CDR3 plus reference TRBV7-6 and TRBJ1-4, the full variable domain is GAGVSQSPRYKVTKRGQDVALRCDPISGHVSLYWYRQALGQGPEFLTYFNYEAQQDKSGLPNDRFSAERPEGSISTLTIQRTEQRDSAMYRCASSATGGLEKLFFGSGTQLSVL.

The genes are TRBV12-3 or TRBV12-4 and TRBJ2-5; no firm D call. CDR3 length equals 13 residues. The V gene lost 6 bases and the J gene lost 5 bases, with 13 bases spanning the gap. For the CDR3, the DNA is TGTGCCAGCAGCCAGAGCTCGCGGGAGACCCAGTACTTC. As protein: CASSQSSRETQYF.

CDR3 protein: CASTPGTGSHYEQYF. The CDR3 DNA reads TGTGCCAGCACCCCCGGGACAGGGTCTCACTACGAGCAGTACTTC. This chain joins TRBV6-5 and TRBJ2-7, with 9 positions matching TRBD1. This CDR3 is 15 amino acids long. Germline V gene data show CDR1 as MNHEY and CDR2 as SVGAGI. Germline trimming cut 7 bases from V and 3 bases from J; bases unmatched to any gene: 10.

The V and J genes are TRBV7-2 and TRBJ2-7; TRBD1 aligns across 9 bases. The CDR3 spans 13 residues. Unmatched junction bases numbered 5, after V lost 9 bases and J lost 2 bases. Germline values: CDR1 SGHTA, CDR2 FQGNSA. CDR3 residues: CASGQGSTYEQYF. The CDR3 DNA follows: TGTGCCAGTGGACAGGGGTCGACCTACGAGCAGTACTTC. Full variable domain (remainder filled in from reference TRBV7-2 and TRBJ2-7): GAGVSQSPSNKVTEKGKDVELRCDPISGHTALYWYRQSLGQGLEFLIYFQGNSAPDKSGLPSDRFSAERTGGSVSTLTIQRTQQEDSAVYLCASGQGSTYEQYFGPGTRLTVT.

The V call is TRBV6-1, the J call TRBJ2-5; the D is unclear. Trimming stripped 2 bases from V and 5 bases from J, with 12 bases between. Germline V CDR1 and CDR2: MNHNS, SASEGT. The CDR3 consists of 14 residues. This CDR3 reads CASSESLLSETQYF. The CDR3 DNA reads as TGTGCCAGCAGTGAATCTTTGCTATCGGAGACCCAGTACTTC.

The CDR3 loop is CASSKGPAIGYTF. In DNA, the CDR3 is TGTGCCAGCAGCAAGGGACCGGCGATAGGCTACACCTTC. V is TRBV21-1 and J is TRBJ1-2; TRBD1, the table's D call, was not compared with the DNA. TRBV21-1 is a pseudogene. CDR3 size: 13 residues.